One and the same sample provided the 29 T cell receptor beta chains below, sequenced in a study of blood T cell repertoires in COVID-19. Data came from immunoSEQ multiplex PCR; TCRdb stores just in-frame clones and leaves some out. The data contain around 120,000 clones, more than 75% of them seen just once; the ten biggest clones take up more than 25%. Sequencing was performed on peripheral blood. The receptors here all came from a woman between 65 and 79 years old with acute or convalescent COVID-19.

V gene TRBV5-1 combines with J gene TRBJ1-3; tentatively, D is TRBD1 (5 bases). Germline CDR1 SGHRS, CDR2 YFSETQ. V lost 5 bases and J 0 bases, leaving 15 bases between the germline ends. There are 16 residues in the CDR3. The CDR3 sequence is CASRYDTGGSGNTIYF. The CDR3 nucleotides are TGCGCCAGCAGATACGATACCGGGGGCTCTGGAAACACCATATATTTT.

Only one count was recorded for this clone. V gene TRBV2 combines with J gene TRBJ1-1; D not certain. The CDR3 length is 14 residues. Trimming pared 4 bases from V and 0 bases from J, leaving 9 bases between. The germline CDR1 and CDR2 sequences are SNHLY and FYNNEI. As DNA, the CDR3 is TGTGCCAGCAGTGGAAGACACCTGAACACTGAAGCTTTCTTT. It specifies CASSGRHLNTEAFF.

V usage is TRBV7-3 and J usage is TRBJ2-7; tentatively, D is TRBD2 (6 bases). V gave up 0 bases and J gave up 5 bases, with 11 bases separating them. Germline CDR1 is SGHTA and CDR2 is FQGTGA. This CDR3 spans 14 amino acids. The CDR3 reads CASSLTGTSHEQYF. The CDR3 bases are TGTGCCAGCAGCTTAACGGGCACTAGCCACGAGCAGTACTTC. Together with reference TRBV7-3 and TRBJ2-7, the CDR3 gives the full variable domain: GAGVSQTPSNKVTEKGKYVELRCDPISGHTALYWYRQSLGQGPEFLIYFQGTGAADDSGLPNDRFFAVRPEGSVSTLKIQRTERGDSAVYLCASSLTGTSHEQYFGPGTRLTVT.

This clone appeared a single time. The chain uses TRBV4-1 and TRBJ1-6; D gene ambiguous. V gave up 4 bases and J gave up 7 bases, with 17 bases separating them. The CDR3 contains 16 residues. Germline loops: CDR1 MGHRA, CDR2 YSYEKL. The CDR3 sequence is CASSLTRVPGNSPLHF. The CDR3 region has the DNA TGCGCCAGCAGCCTTACGCGGGTACCGGGGAATTCACCCCTCCACTTT.

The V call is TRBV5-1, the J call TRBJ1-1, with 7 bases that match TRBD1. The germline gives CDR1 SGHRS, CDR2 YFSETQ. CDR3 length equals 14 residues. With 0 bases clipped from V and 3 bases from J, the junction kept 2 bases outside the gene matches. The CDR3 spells CASSLADRDTEAFF. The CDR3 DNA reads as TGCGCCAGCAGCTTGGCCGACAGGGACACTGAAGCTTTCTTT.

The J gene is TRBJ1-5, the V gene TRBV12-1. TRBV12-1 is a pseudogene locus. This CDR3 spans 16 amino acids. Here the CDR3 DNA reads TGTGCCAGCAGCCCCGCGGGCAGGGAGGGCAATCAGCCCCAGCATTTT. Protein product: CASSPAGREGNQPQHF.

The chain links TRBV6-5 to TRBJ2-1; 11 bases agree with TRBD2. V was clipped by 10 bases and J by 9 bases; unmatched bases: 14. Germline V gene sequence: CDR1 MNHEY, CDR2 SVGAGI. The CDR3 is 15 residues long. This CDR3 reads CAIHGGLAASSEQFF. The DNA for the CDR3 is TGTGCCATCCATGGGGGACTAGCGGCATCGTCTGAGCAGTTCTTC.

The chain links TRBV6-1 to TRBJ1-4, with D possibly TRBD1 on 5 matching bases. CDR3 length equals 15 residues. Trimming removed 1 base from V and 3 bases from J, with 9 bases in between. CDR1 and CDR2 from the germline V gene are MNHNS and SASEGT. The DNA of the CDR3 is TGTGCCAGCAGTGAAGGGGGGGGATCTAATGAAAAACTGTTTTTT. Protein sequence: CASSEGGGSNEKLFF.

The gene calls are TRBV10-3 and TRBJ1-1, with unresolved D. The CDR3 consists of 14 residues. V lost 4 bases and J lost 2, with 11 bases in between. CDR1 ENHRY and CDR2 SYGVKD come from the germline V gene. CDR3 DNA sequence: TGTGCCATCAGTGGCGTACGTGGTAACACTGAAGCTTTCTTT. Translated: CAISGVRGNTEAFF.

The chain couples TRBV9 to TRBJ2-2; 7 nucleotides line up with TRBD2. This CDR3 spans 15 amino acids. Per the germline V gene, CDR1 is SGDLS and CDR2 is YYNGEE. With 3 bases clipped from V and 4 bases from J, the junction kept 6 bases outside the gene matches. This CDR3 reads CASSARGSVTGELFF. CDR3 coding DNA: TGTGCCAGCAGCGCGCGGGGGTCGGTCACCGGGGAGCTGTTTTTT.

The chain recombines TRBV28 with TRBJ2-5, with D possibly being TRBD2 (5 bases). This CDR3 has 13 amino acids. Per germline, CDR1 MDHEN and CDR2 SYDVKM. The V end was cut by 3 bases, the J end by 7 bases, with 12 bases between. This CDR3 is CASSFRGPRTQYF. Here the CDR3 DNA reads TGTGCCAGCAGTTTCCGGGGTCCCAGGACCCAGTACTTC.

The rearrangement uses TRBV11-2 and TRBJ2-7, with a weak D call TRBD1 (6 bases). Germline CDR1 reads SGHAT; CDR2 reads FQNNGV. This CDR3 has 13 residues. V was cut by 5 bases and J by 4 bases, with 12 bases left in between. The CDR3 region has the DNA TGTGCCAGCAGCCCGAGGACAGCGTACGAGCAGTACTTC. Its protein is CASSPRTAYEQYF.

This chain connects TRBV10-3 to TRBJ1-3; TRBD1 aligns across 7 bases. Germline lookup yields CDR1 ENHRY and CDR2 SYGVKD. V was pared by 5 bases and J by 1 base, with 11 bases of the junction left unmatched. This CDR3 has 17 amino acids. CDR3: CAISRVRGGASGNTIYF. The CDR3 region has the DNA TGTGCCATCAGTCGAGTCAGAGGGGGCGCTTCTGGAAACACCATATATTTT.

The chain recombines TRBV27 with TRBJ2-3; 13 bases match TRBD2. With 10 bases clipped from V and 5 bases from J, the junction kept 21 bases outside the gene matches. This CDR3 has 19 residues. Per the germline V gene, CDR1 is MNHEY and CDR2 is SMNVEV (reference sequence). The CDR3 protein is CANLPGGGTSGAGVDTQYF. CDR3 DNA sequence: TGTGCCAACCTCCCCGGGGGGGGGACTAGCGGGGCCGGGGTAGATACGCAGTATTTT.

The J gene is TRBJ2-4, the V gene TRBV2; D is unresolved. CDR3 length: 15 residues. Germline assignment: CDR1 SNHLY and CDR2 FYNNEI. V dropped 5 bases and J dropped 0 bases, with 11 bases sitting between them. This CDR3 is CASSNQNVAKNIQYF. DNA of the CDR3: TGTGCCAGCAGTAACCAGAACGTAGCCAAAAACATTCAGTACTTC.

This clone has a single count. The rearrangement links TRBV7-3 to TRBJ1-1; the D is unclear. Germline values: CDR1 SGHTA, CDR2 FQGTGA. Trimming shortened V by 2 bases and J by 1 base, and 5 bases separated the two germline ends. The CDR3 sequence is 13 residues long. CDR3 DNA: TGTGCCAGCAGCTTATCGGGGAACACTGAAGCTTTCTTT. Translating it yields CASSLSGNTEAFF. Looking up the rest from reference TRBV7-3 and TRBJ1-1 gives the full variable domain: GAGVSQTPSNKVTEKGKYVELRCDPISGHTALYWYRQSLGQGPEFLIYFQGTGAADDSGLPNDRFFAVRPEGSVSTLKIQRTERGDSAVYLCASSLSGNTEAFFGQGTRLTVV.

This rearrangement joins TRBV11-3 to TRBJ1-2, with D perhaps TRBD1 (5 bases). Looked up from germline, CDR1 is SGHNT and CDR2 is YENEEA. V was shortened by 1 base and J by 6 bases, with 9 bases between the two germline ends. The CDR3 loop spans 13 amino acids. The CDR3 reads CASSLGGANGYTF. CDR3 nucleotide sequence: TGTGCCAGCAGCTTAGGGGGCGCAAATGGCTACACCTTC.

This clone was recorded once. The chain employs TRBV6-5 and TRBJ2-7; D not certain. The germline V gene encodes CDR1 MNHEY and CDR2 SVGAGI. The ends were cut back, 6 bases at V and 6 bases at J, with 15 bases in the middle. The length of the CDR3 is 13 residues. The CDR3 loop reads CASRPREWSEQYF. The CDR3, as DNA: TGTGCCAGCAGACCCCGAGAGTGGAGCGAGCAGTACTTC.

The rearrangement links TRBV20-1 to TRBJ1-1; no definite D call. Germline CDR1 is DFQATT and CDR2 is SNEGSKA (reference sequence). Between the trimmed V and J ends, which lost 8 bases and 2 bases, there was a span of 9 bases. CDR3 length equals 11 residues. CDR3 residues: CSKFLNTEAFF. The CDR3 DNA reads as TGCAGTAAATTCCTAAACACTGAAGCTTTCTTT.

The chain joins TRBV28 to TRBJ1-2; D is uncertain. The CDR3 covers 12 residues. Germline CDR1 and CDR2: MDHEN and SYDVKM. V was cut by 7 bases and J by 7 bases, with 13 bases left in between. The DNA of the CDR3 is TGTGCCAGCACGGAGGTATCGGGTGGCTACACCTTC. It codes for CASTEVSGGYTF.

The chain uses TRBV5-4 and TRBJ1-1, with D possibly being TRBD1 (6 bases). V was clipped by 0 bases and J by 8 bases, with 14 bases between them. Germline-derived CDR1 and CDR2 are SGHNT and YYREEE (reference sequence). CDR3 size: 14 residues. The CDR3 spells CASSLENQGPEAFF. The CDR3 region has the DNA TGTGCCAGCAGCTTGGAAAACCAGGGGCCCGAAGCTTTCTTT.

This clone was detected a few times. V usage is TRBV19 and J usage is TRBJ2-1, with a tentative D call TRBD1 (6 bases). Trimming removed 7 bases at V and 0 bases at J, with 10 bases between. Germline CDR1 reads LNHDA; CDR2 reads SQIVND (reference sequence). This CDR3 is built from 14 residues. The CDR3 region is CASIDRSSYNEQFF. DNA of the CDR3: TGTGCCAGTATCGACAGGAGCTCCTACAATGAGCAGTTCTTC.

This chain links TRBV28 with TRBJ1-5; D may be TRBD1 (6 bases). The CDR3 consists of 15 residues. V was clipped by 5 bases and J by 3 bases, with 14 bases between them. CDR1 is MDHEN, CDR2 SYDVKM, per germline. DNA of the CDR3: TGTGCCAGCAGTGGTGGACAGTATGCCAATCAGCCCCAGCATTTT. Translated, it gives CASSGGQYANQPQHF.

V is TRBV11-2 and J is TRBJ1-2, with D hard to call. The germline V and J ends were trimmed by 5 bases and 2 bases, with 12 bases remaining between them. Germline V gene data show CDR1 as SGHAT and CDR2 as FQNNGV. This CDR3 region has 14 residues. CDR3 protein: CASSPMGRNYGYTF. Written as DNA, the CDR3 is TGTGCCAGCAGCCCCATGGGGAGAAACTATGGCTACACCTTC.

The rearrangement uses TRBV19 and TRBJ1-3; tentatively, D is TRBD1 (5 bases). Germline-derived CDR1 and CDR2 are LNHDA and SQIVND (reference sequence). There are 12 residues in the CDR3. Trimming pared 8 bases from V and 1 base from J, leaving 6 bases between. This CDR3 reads CASGASGNTIYF. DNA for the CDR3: TGTGCCAGTGGGGCTTCTGGAAACACCATATATTTT.

CDR3 sequence: CASSLVPGALYEQYF. The CDR3 DNA is TGCGCCAGCAGCTTGGTCCCAGGGGCTTTGTACGAGCAGTACTTC. The chain has TRBV5-1 and TRBJ2-7; possibly TRBD1 for D (6 bases). Trimming left V 0 bases short and J 4 bases short, with 14 bases between. This CDR3 is 15 amino acids long. Germline-derived CDR1 and CDR2 are SGHRS and YFSETQ.

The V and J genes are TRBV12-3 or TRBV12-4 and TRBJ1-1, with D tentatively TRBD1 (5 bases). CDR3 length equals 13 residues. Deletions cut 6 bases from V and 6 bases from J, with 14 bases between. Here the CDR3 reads CASRIDSGAEAFF. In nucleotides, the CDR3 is TGTGCCAGCAGAATTGACAGCGGGGCTGAAGCTTTCTTT.

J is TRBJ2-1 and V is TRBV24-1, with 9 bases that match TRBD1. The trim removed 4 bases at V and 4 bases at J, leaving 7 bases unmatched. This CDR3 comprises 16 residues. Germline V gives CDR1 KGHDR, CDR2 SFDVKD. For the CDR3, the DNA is TGTGCCACCAGTGACACTAACAGGGGGCCATACAATGAGCAGTTCTTC. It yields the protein CATSDTNRGPYNEQFF.

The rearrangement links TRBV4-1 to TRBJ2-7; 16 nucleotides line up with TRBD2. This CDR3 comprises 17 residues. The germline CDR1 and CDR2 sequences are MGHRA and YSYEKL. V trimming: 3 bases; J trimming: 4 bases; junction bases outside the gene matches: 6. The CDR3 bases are TGCGCCAGCAGCCAGCCGGGACTAGCGGGGGGGCGGTACGAGCAGTACTTC. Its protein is CASSQPGLAGGRYEQYF.